The 20 T cell receptor beta chains listed next were all sequenced from one sample in a study of T cell responses to AZD1222 COVID-19 vaccine. TCRdb's copy holds only in-frame clones and misses some; the assay was immunoSEQ multiplex PCR. In the table there are tens of thousands of clones, about 80% of which are singletons. The sequences come from peripheral blood, collected on day 0 of AZD1222 vaccination. The receptors stem from an adult in good health.

The chain has TRBV6-5 and TRBJ1-1, with TRBD1 matching over 7 bases. The germline V gene has CDR1 MNHEY and CDR2 SVGAGI. Unmatched junction bases numbered 6, after V lost 5 bases and J lost 3 bases. The CDR3 runs 14 residues. The CDR3 sequence is CASSRRGIDTEAFF. The CDR3 coding sequence is TGTGCCAGCAGTCGCAGGGGGATTGACACTGAAGCTTTCTTT.

This clone has only a few counts. This chain's CDR3 is CASSLYRGDGEQYF. In DNA form, the CDR3 reads TGTGCCAGCAGCTTATACAGGGGTGATGGCGAGCAGTACTTC. The J gene is TRBJ2-7, the V gene TRBV7-6, with 7 bases matching TRBD1. The CDR3 totals 14 residues. Germline-derived CDR1 and CDR2 are SGHVS and FNYEAQ. J gave up 6 bases and V 2 bases, and 7 bases lay outside the gene matches.

CDR3 bases: TGTGCCAGCTCGCGACAGGGGGCGGACATGAACACTGAAGCTTTCTTT. It yields the protein CASSRQGADMNTEAFF. The V gene is TRBV18, the J gene TRBJ1-1; 10 bases map to TRBD1. The germline gives CDR1 KGHSH, CDR2 LQKENI. This CDR3 is built from 16 residues. The V gene end was trimmed by 6 bases and the J gene end by 0 bases; junction bases not matched to a gene: 7.

The sample holds a few counts of this clone. The chain combines TRBV27 with TRBJ1-2, with no clear D. CDR3 length equals 14 residues. CDR1 MNHEY and CDR2 SMNVEV come from the germline V gene (reference sequence). The V end was cut by 4 bases, the J end by 6 bases, with 15 bases between. CDR3 residues: CASSWRSGVDGYTF. DNA of the CDR3: TGTGCCAGCAGTTGGAGATCTGGGGTGGATGGCTACACCTTC.

This clone has a single count. The chain joins TRBV18 to TRBJ1-3; 7 bases match TRBD1. The junction had 5 bases not matched to a gene; V was cut back by 3 bases and J by 0 bases. Germline V lookup: CDR1 KGHSH, CDR2 LQKENI. This CDR3 is 16 amino acids long. The CDR3 DNA reads as TGTGCCAGCTCACCGGGACAGTTGCTCTCTGGAAACACCATATATTTT. Residues: CASSPGQLLSGNTIYF. The full variable domain, completed using reference TRBV18 and TRBJ1-3, is NAGVMQNPRHLVRRRGQEARLRCSPMKGHSHVYWYRQLPEEGLKFMVYLQKENIIDESGMPKERFSAEFPKEGPSILRIQQVVRGDSAAYFCASSPGQLLSGNTIYFGEGSWLTVV.

The genes are TRBV9 and TRBJ2-7, with D maybe TRBD2 (7 bases). The V gene lost 1 base and the J gene lost 3 bases, with 14 bases spanning the gap. The length of the CDR3 is 15 residues. In germline, CDR1 is SGDLS, CDR2 YYNGEE. In DNA, the CDR3 is TGTGCCAGCAGCGTACAACAGGGAGGGGACTACGAGCAGTACTTC. Translating it yields CASSVQQGGDYEQYF.

The chain is built from TRBV24-1 and TRBJ2-2, with unresolved D. V lost 0 bases and J 3 bases, leaving 1 base between the germline ends. Germline V lookup: CDR1 KGHDR, CDR2 SFDVKD. This CDR3 contains 13 residues. CDR3 sequence: CATSDLYTGELFF. CDR3 DNA sequence: TGTGCCACCAGTGATTTGTACACCGGGGAGCTGTTTTTT.

V usage is TRBV2 and J usage is TRBJ1-5, with no clear D. The V end was cut by 6 bases, the J end by 3 bases, with 3 bases between. The length of the CDR3 is 11 residues. Per the germline V gene, CDR1 is SNHLY and CDR2 is FYNNEI. The CDR3 loop reads CASSLNQPQHF. The CDR3 DNA reads as TGTGCCAGCAGCCTCAATCAGCCCCAGCATTTT.

This chain's CDR3 is CASSQDRSGTGWSPLHF. The CDR3, as DNA: TGTGCCAGCAGCCAAGATCGGTCGGGGACAGGGTGGTCACCCCTCCACTTT. The chain is built from TRBV3-1 (or the pseudogene TRBV3-2) and TRBJ1-6, with 9 bases that match TRBD1. Germline V gives CDR1 LGHDT, CDR2 YNNKEL (reference sequence). The CDR3 runs 17 residues. The junction had 10 bases not matched to a gene; V was cut back by 0 bases and J by 10 bases.

This clone was recorded a few times. This chain links TRBV5-1 with TRBJ2-7, with 9 bases matching TRBD1. The CDR3 extends over 15 amino acids. Germline V lookup: CDR1 SGHRS, CDR2 YFSETQ. The junction had 3 bases not matched to a gene; V was cut back by 0 bases and J by 2 bases. Here the CDR3 reads CASSLGDRVTYEQYF. CDR3 nucleotide sequence: TGCGCCAGCAGCTTGGGGGACAGGGTGACCTACGAGCAGTACTTC.

The chain couples TRBV7-9 to TRBJ1-2; 8 bases are a match to TRBD1. The CDR3 extends over 15 amino acids. The V gene end was trimmed by 5 bases and the J gene end by 7 bases; junction bases not matched to a gene: 12. Germline CDR1 and CDR2: SEHNR and FQNEAQ (reference sequence). The CDR3 spells CASSRTPDRGAGYTF. CDR3 in DNA: TGTGCCAGCAGCCGAACCCCCGACAGGGGCGCTGGCTACACCTTC.

This chain uses TRBV28 with TRBJ2-5; 13 positions agree with TRBD2. Germline loops: CDR1 MDHEN, CDR2 SYDVKM. The ends lost 5 bases at V and 5 bases at J; junction bases unmatched: 11. CDR3 size: 17 residues. The chain's CDR3 is CASSAPGLAGSGETQYF. The CDR3 DNA reads as TGTGCCAGCAGTGCCCCGGGACTAGCGGGGTCGGGCGAGACCCAGTACTTC. The full variable domain, its missing parts supplied by reference TRBV28 and TRBJ2-5, is DVKVTQSSRYLVKRTGEKVFLECVQDMDHENMFWYRQDPGLGLRLIYFSYDVKMKEKGDIPEGYSVSREKKERFSLILESASTNQTSMYLCASSAPGLAGSGETQYFGPGTRLLVL.

The J gene is TRBJ1-5, the V gene TRBV7-8; D is undetermined. Trimming stripped 1 base from V and 4 bases from J, with 11 bases between. Germline V gene lookup returns CDR1 SGHVS and CDR2 FQNEAQ. The CDR3 is 15 residues long. As DNA, the CDR3 is TGTGCCAGCAGCTTAGGAAGGAGACCGAATCAGCCCCAGCATTTT. Protein sequence: CASSLGRRPNQPQHF. Full variable domain (outside the CDR3, taken from reference TRBV7-8 and TRBJ1-5): GAGVSQSPRYKVAKRGQDVALRCDPISGHVSLFWYQQALGQGPEFLTYFQNEAQLDKSGLPSDRFFAERPEGSVSTLKIQRTQQEDSAVYLCASSLGRRPNQPQHFGDGTRLSIL.

This clone was observed a single time. The rearrangement links TRBV12-5 to TRBJ1-2; TRBD1 matches 7 bases. The CDR3 is 14 amino acids. Trimming at V came to 3 bases and at J to 3 bases, leaving 4 bases not matched to a gene. Germline V gene lookup returns CDR1 LGHNT and CDR2 FRNRAP. CDR3 amino acids: CASGLEGGHYGYTF. The CDR3 DNA reads TGTGCTAGTGGTTTAGAAGGGGGCCACTATGGCTACACCTTC. Filled out from reference TRBV12-5 and TRBJ1-2, the complete variable domain reads DARVTQTPRHKVTEMGQEVTMRCQPILGHNTVFWYRQTMMQGLELLAYFRNRAPLDDSGMPKDRFSAEMPDATLATLKIQPSEPRDSAVYFCASGLEGGHYGYTFGSGTRLTVV.

The chain combines TRBV3-1 (or the pseudogene TRBV3-2) with TRBJ1-2, with D possibly TRBD1 on 5 matching bases. CDR1 LGHDT and CDR2 YNNKEL come from the germline V gene (reference sequence). There are 15 residues in the CDR3. The germline V and J ends were trimmed by 0 bases and 8 bases, with 16 bases remaining between them. The CDR3 DNA is TGTGCCAGCAGCCAAGATACGTTCGGGGGAAAGGGCTACACCTTC. This sequence encodes CASSQDTFGGKGYTF.

This clone was found once. The V and J genes are TRBV2 and TRBJ1-1; D remains unclear. The length of the CDR3 is 13 residues. V gave up 8 bases and J gave up 1 base, with 11 bases separating them. Per the germline V gene, CDR1 is SNHLY and CDR2 is FYNNEI. The CDR3 sequence is CASGGLKNTEAFF. DNA for the CDR3: TGTGCCAGCGGCGGTCTTAAGAACACTGAAGCTTTCTTT. Variable domain in full (rest from reference TRBV2 and TRBJ1-1): EPEVTQTPSHQVTQMGQEVILRCVPISNHLYFYWYRQILGQKVEFLVSFYNNEISEKSEIFDDQFSVERPDGSNFTLKIRSTKLEDSAMYFCASGGLKNTEAFFGQGTRLTVV.

The chain has TRBV18 and TRBJ1-3; possible D gene TRBD1, 6 bases. CDR1 KGHSH and CDR2 LQKENI come from the germline V gene. Trimming took off 2 bases at V and 8 bases at J, with 16 bases between the two ends. The CDR3 covers 15 residues. The CDR3 DNA is TGTGCCAGCTCACCAGGAGACAGGTTCGTCGACACCATATATTTT. It is translated as CASSPGDRFVDTIYF.

V gene TRBV28 combines with J gene TRBJ2-7, with a tentative D call TRBD2 (6 bases). Germline values: CDR1 MDHEN, CDR2 SYDVKM. Trimming took 8 bases from V and 3 from J, leaving 14 bases between them. The CDR3 spans 13 residues. CDR3 sequence (DNA): TGTGCCAGCGGAGCCGGGGAGGTCTACGAGCAGTACTTC. This encodes CASGAGEVYEQYF.

This clone came up once. The chain is built from TRBV11-3 and TRBJ1-4; 7 bases agree with TRBD1. Germline V gene lookup returns CDR1 SGHNT and CDR2 YENEEA. The CDR3 is made up of 15 amino acids. Trimming removed 1 base from V and 3 bases from J; junction bases left unmatched: 2. CDR3 residues: CASSLAGGPNEKLFF. In DNA, the CDR3 is TGTGCCAGCAGCTTAGCAGGGGGACCTAATGAAAAACTGTTTTTT.

The chain couples TRBV5-4 to TRBJ2-3; 7 bases agree with TRBD1. Germline CDR1 SGHNT, CDR2 YYREEE (reference sequence). The CDR3 sequence is 15 residues long. J gave up 4 bases and V 0 bases, and 5 bases lay outside the gene matches. Here the CDR3 DNA reads TGTGCCAGCAGCTTGGAACAGGGGTTTCCAGATACGCAGTATTTT. This codes for CASSLEQGFPDTQYF.